The entry below describes one TCR beta chain. No antigen is known for it. One base away there is no much larger clone; base qualities are not given. The sample originates from a study of beta chain features in type 1 diabetes (dated by TCRdb to the late 2010s). As for the study more broadly: No differences in mean age, gender distribution, total cell number or subset yield were found between patients and healthy donors. Across all samples, 107,917,701 sorted cells were examined, and cell number per subset correlated strongly with RNA yield. The study compared the TCRB repertoires of sorted circulating CD4+ T cell subsets in recently diagnosed type 1 diabetes patients with those in matched healthy donors. Regulatory and stem cell-like memory subsets were isolated from only 8 patients and roughly 8 healthy donors, whereas naive and central memory subsets came from all 30 or so donors. General findings and caveats noted by the study authors: Because small numbers of individuals were included in the HLA sub-analyses, any influence of HLA type on TCRB rearrangement was left unresolved. PCR might favor shorter templates, but patient and control samples were amplified and corrected together, so any skew would affect both groups equally. Fewer insertions and more nucleotide deletions at VDJ recombination sites were observed in patients with type 1 diabetes, implying thymic rearrangement abnormalities. Naive, central memory and regulatory TCRB repertoires appeared to be more alike among patients than among healthy donors. Type 1 diabetes patients showed a moderate but significant shortening of TCRB CDR3 length in all four CD4+ subsets. Sequencing cDNA rather than genomic DNA could over-represent highly expressing activated cells, although activation and CD3 levels did not differ between groups.

A single peripheral blood draw of about 120 mL on average was collected from each donor into heparinised tubes. Using a panel that included CD45RO, CCR7, CD25, CD127, CD95 and CD27, naive, central memory, regulatory and stem cell-like memory CD4+ T cells were sorted on a BD FACSAria II. Every sorted population had a purity above 95%. PBMCs were isolated immediately by Lymphoprep density gradient centrifugation and stained directly without culture. So that batch effects would be minimized, each experiment stained and sorted samples in pairs, pairing one healthy donor with one patient. Relative to germline, V is missing 0 bases and J is missing 4 bases, with 11 bases of the junction outside any gene match. CDR1 MGHRA and CDR2 YSYEKL are derived from the germline V gene. The CDR3, from cysteine to phenylalanine, totals 17 residues. The entry retains the CDR3 DNA only, 51 bases that are in frame from base 1.

All of the isolated RNA was reverse transcribed with the High Capacity cDNA Reverse Transcription Kit, so expressed TCRB transcripts were sequenced. Stem cell-like memory T cell samples underwent survey-depth immunoSEQ sequencing, averaging about 1 million total reads per sample. Sorted cells were lysed in RLT buffer and RNA was extracted with DNase-treated RNeasy Micro or Mini kits, depending on cell number. To prevent cross-contamination, every cell subset was processed on its own, while patient and healthy donor samples were processed together. The immunoSEQ multiplex PCR was used to amplify TCRB sequences from cDNA, generating 87-bp fragments that spanned the CDR3 region. Amplicons were sequenced on the Illumina HiSeq platform. The paper's processing steps were these. PCR bias was corrected computationally using synthetic template baselines, and reads within Hamming distance 2 were collapsed, with unmergeable singletons discarded. Reads were aligned against IMGT so that V, D and J genes, CDR3 length and insertions or deletions at six rearrangement sites could be assigned. Within each subset, clonotype counts were normalized to sorted cell number, and only after that were true diversity and Gini coefficients computed with the tcR R package. Repertoire sharing was quantified using the overlap coefficient calculated on TCRB nucleotide sequences. TCRdb limited this immuneACCESS table to in-frame rearrangements with V and J called. A share of clones is missing; checked studies link under half to unresolved V genes, and the rest is unexplained. That table supplies the V and J calls and clone size; D and trimming were determined from the DNA. A total of 50,000 to 55,000 clones appear in this sample, around 60% of them only once. The top ten clonotypes cover 0.25% to 0.35% of the sample.

The chain joins TRBV4-1 to TRBJ1-1; TRBD1 matches 7 bases in the middle. Sequences were obtained from stem cell memory CD4+ T cells from blood. The cell subset or site label, as the study defines it: stem cell-like memory CD4+ T cells. The receptor's source is a woman aged 25-40 years with type 1 diabetes. The nucleotides are TGCGCCAGCAGCCAAGATCTGGAGGGGGCGAGGAGCACTGAAGCTTTCTTT. Translated, it reads CASSQDLEGARSTEAFF.